This is a list of T cell receptor beta chains from one sample in a study of cytomegalovirus exposure and HLA in healthy donors. Repertoires were generated with immunoSEQ multiplex PCR, while TCRdb's copy carries only in-frame clones and drops some. This sample carries over 150,000 clones, 80% of them seen once, and the ten largest clones take about a tenth. The sample comprised PBMCs. The receptor set was obtained from a man aged 18 to 30 in good health and CMV-seropositive. Both conserved end residues are part of each CDR3. D genes are given only for firm matches. Clone size is stated in some rows and not others, as once, few, many or a class when expanded.

D gene,V gene,J gene,clone size,CDR3 protein,CDR3 DNA
NA,TRBV5-5,TRBJ2-7,NA,CASSPGVTSSYEQYF,TGTGCCAGCAGCCCGGGGGTTACCAGCTCCTACGAGCAGTACTTC
TRBD1,TRBV6-6,TRBJ1-1,NA,CASKQSTGEAEAFF,TGTGCCAGCAAACAATCAACAGGGGAGGCTGAAGCTTTCTTT
TRBD1,TRBV29-1,TRBJ2-7,few,CSAVAVQGAYEQYF,TGCAGCGCCGTTGCGGTACAGGGGGCCTACGAGCAGTACTTC
NA,TRBV9,TRBJ2-7,NA,CASSVDPGFHEQYF,TGTGCCAGCAGCGTAGACCCGGGATTCCACGAGCAGTACTTC
NA,TRBV7-6,TRBJ1-3,NA,CASSLVRGTGTASGNTIYF,TGTGCCAGCAGCTTAGTTCGGGGGACTGGGACGGCCTCTGGAAACACCATATATTTT
TRBD1,TRBV29-1,TRBJ2-7,few,CSVGGQANYEQYF,TGCAGCGTGGGGGGACAGGCTAACTACGAGCAGTACTTC
NA,TRBV4-2,TRBJ1-2,NA,CASSQDRQYNGYTF,TGTGCCAGCAGCCAAGATCGACAGTACAATGGCTACACCTTC
NA,TRBV7-9,TRBJ2-7,few,CSSSPDRATREQYF,TGTTCCAGCAGCCCTGACAGGGCGACTAGAGAGCAGTACTTC
NA,TRBV27,TRBJ1-5,NA,CASSNTGGNQPQHF,TGTGCCAGCAGTAACACGGGGGGGAATCAGCCCCAGCATTTT
NA,TRBV7-9,TRBJ2-7,NA,CSSSPNREYEQYF,TGTTCCAGCAGCCCGAACAGGGAATACGAGCAGTACTTC
NA,TRBV27,TRBJ1-1,NA,CASSLSGGGNTEAFF,TGTGCCAGCAGTTTATCGGGCGGGGGGAACACTGAAGCTTTCTTT
TRBD1,TRBV11-3,TRBJ2-7,NA,CASSLKSVTTGPDEQYF,TGTGCCAGCAGCTTAAAGTCTGTCACGACAGGGCCAGACGAGCAGTACTTC
NA,TRBV5-4,TRBJ1-2,NA,CASRHETVTDYGYTF,TGTGCCAGCAGACATGAGACAGTAACCGACTATGGCTACACCTTC
NA,TRBV28,TRBJ2-2,few,CASSFALWARTNTGELFF,TGTGCCAGCAGTTTTGCCCTTTGGGCAAGGACGAACACCGGGGAGCTGTTTTTT
TRBD1,TRBV19,TRBJ1-5,NA,CASSGETGRTPQHF,TGTGCCAGTAGTGGGGAGACAGGGAGAACGCCCCAGCATTTT
TRBD2,TRBV11-1,TRBJ2-1,NA,CASSPGGTSGNYYEQFF,TGTGCCAGCAGCCCCGGGGGAACTAGCGGGAATTATTATGAGCAGTTCTTC
TRBD2,TRBV25-1,TRBJ2-1,NA,CASRQTSSGSSYNEQFF,TGTGCCAGCAGGCAAACCTCTAGCGGGAGCTCCTACAATGAGCAGTTCTTC
TRBD1,TRBV12-5,TRBJ1-5,NA,CASGSERGLSNQPQHF,TGTGCTAGTGGATCCGAGAGGGGGCTCAGCAATCAGCCCCAGCATTTT
NA,TRBV2,TRBJ1-6,NA,CASSESGNNSPLHF,TGTGCCAGCAGTGAATCAGGGAATAATTCACCCCTCCACTTT
TRBD2,TRBV5-1,TRBJ2-7,few,CASSLSPSGATYEQYF,TGCGCCAGCAGCTTGTCCCCTAGCGGGGCGACCTACGAGCAGTACTTC
TRBD1,TRBV9,TRBJ1-6,NA,CASSPTTGWDSPLHF,TGTGCCAGCAGCCCGACGACAGGGTGGGATTCACCCCTCCACTTT
NA,TRBV6-6,TRBJ2-7,NA,CASSYSTPGEQYF,TGTGCCAGCAGTTACTCGACTCCGGGCGAGCAGTACTTC
NA,TRBV11-2,TRBJ2-7,NA,CASSSRWEGEGEQYF,TGTGCCAGCAGCTCCCGGTGGGAGGGGGAGGGCGAGCAGTACTTC
NA,TRBV19,TRBJ1-1,NA,CASSLGQPTGEAFF,TGTGCCAGTAGTCTTGGACAGCCAACGGGTGAAGCTTTCTTT
NA,TRBV9,TRBJ1-2,once,CASSADYGYTF,TGTGCCAGCAGCGCTGACTATGGCTACACCTTC
TRBD1,TRBV25-1,TRBJ2-5,NA,CASSEFFGQGAQETQYF,TGTGCCAGCAGTGAATTTTTTGGACAGGGTGCCCAAGAGACCCAGTACTTC
TRBD2,TRBV30,TRBJ2-3,NA,CAWSPGLAGGDTQYF,TGTGCCTGGAGTCCAGGACTAGCGGGGGGAGATACGCAGTATTTT
NA,TRBV23-1,TRBJ1-5,NA,CASSQYSGREGQPQHF,TGCGCCAGCAGTCAATATAGTGGCAGGGAGGGACAGCCCCAGCATTTT
NA,TRBV5-1,TRBJ1-5,NA,CASSLTGSLNQPQHF,TGCGCCAGCAGCTTGACAGGGAGCCTCAATCAGCCCCAGCATTTT
TRBD1,TRBV19,TRBJ1-1,NA,CASTRTGGTEAFF,TGTGCCAGTACCCGGACAGGGGGCACTGAAGCTTTCTTT
NA,TRBV7-3,TRBJ2-3,NA,CASSFGQLGRGATDTQYF,TGTGCCAGCTCCTTTGGTCAGTTGGGCAGGGGGGCCACAGATACGCAGTATTTT
TRBD2,TRBV30,TRBJ2-1,once,CALGASGGPEQFF,TGTGCTCTAGGGGCTAGCGGGGGACCTGAGCAGTTCTTC
NA,TRBV27,TRBJ1-5,NA,CASGLSTNQPQHF,TGTGCCAGCGGCCTCTCGACTAATCAGCCCCAGCATTTT
NA,TRBV27,TRBJ1-4,NA,CASSFQGVGEKLFF,TGTGCCAGCAGTTTCCAGGGCGTAGGTGAAAAACTGTTTTTT
TRBD1,TRBV7-9,TRBJ2-7,NA,CASSLGQGKTYEQYF,TGTGCCAGCAGCTTAGGACAGGGGAAAACCTACGAGCAGTACTTC
TRBD1,TRBV5-8,TRBJ2-1,NA,CASSLRTGVVQNEQFF,TGTGCCAGCAGCTTAAGGACAGGGGTGGTCCAGAATGAGCAGTTCTTC
TRBD1,TRBV2,TRBJ2-7,NA,CASRRTGSYEQYF,TGTGCCAGCAGGAGGACAGGCAGCTACGAGCAGTACTTC
NA,TRBV5-5,TRBJ1-1,NA,CASSLAVQNTEAFF,TGTGCCAGCAGCTTGGCAGTGCAGAACACTGAAGCTTTCTTT
TRBD2,TRBV13,TRBJ2-1,NA,CASSGGTSGSYNEQFF,TGTGCCAGCAGCGGCGGGACTAGCGGGTCCTACAATGAGCAGTTCTTC
TRBD1,TRBV2,TRBJ1-4,NA,CASSETGQENEKLFF,TGTGCCAGCAGTGAAACGGGACAGGAGAATGAAAAACTGTTTTTT
TRBD1,TRBV20-1,TRBJ1-1,few,CSARGDSEAFF,TGCAGTGCCAGGGGGGATTCTGAAGCTTTCTTT
NA,TRBV5-1,TRBJ1-1,NA,CASAGQLNTEAFF,TGCGCCAGCGCAGGACAACTGAACACTGAAGCTTTCTTT
TRBD1,TRBV5-1,TRBJ2-3,NA,CASSLRQGASDTQYF,TGCGCCAGCAGCTTGAGGCAGGGGGCATCCGATACGCAGTATTTT
TRBD1,TRBV2,TRBJ2-2,NA,CASTRGLNGELFF,TGTGCCAGCACCAGGGGGCTTAACGGGGAGCTGTTTTTT
TRBD2,TRBV10-3,TRBJ2-2,NA,CAIKSTSGNTGELFF,TGTGCCATCAAGTCTACTAGCGGGAACACCGGGGAGCTGTTTTTT
TRBD1,TRBV4-1,TRBJ1-4,NA,CASSQDPGGTNEKLFF,TGCGCCAGCAGCCAAGATCCAGGGGGGACTAATGAAAAACTGTTTTTT
NA,TRBV9,TRBJ1-6,NA,CASSVGPGGINSPLHF,TGTGCCAGCAGCGTAGGGCCGGGGGGAATTAATTCACCCCTCCACTTT
NA,TRBV29-1,TRBJ2-3,few,CSVEGDNEGDTQYF,TGCAGCGTTGAGGGTGACAACGAGGGAGATACGCAGTATTTT
TRBD2,TRBV30,TRBJ2-3,few,CAWSRDQGLAGLRDTQYF,TGTGCCTGGAGCAGAGACCAAGGACTAGCGGGATTAAGAGATACGCAGTATTTT
TRBD2,TRBV9,TRBJ2-1,NA,CASSVGTSGGDQFF,TGTGCCAGCAGCGTAGGTACTAGCGGGGGTGATCAGTTCTTC